This TCR beta chain is from a study of blood T cells in healthy people across ages. In germline, CDR1 is GTSNPN, CDR2 SVGIG (reference sequence). The V and J ends lost 3 bases and 3 bases respectively, with 24 bases between them. The CDR3 loop spans 17 amino acids. PCR was performed a second time for about 6 to 11 cycles using a sample-barcoded 5' primer and a J-beta primer mix. MiXCR, run by TCRdb on the 5' RACE reads, gives a single entry per CDR3 protein. The table shows roughly 1.6 million distinct CDR3 sequences, with around 35% occurring only once. Collection of 7.5 to 10 milliliters of peripheral blood was performed for each donor.

Sequences were obtained from blood. The chain combines TRBV30 with TRBJ2-7; maybe TRBD1 (6 bases). The clonotype comes from a woman in her twenties or thirties in good health. CDR3 DNA: TGTGCCTGGAGCCCCCGGTCCAGTAGGGGACACATCTACGAGCAGTACTTC. The encoded protein is CAWSPRSSRGHIYEQYF.